Given below is one T cell receptor beta chain in context. Its specificity is not known. This specimen belongs to a study of neoadjuvant nivolumab and ipilimumab in lung cancer. Study-wide findings and caveats: Pretherapy blood TCR richness correlated positively with resected tumor richness. From pretherapy to surgery, tumor richness and clonality rose with dual therapy.

Profiled with immunoSEQ multiplex PCR; TCRdb holds only in-frame clones, not every one. This sample carries some 37,000 clones, roughly nine tenths of them seen once, and the ten largest clones take 3.3%. Germline CDR1 reads SGHRS; CDR2 reads YFSETQ. The CDR3 has 14 residues. Trimming cost V 3 bases and J 7 bases; bases outside gene matches: 7. Specimen: peripheral blood, collected before neoadjuvant nivolumab, alone or with ipilimumab. The rearrangement uses TRBV5-1 and TRBJ2-1; 7 bases map to TRBD1. The receptor was isolated from an adult with non-small cell lung cancer. This CDR3 reads CASSSRIQGNEQFF. CDR3 in DNA: TGCGCCAGCAGCTCACGTATACAGGGGAATGAGCAGTTCTTC.